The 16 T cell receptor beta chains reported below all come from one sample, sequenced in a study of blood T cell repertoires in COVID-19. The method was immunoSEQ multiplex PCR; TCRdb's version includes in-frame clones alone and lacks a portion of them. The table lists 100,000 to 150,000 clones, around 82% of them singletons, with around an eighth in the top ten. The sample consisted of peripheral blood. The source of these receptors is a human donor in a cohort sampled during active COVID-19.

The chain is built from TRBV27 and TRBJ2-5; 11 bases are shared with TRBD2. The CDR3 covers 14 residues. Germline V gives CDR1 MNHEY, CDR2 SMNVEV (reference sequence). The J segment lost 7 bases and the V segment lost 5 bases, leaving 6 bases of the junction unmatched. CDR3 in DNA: TGTGCCAGCAGTCATAGCGGGGGGGACGGGACCCAGTACTTC. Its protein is CASSHSGGDGTQYF.

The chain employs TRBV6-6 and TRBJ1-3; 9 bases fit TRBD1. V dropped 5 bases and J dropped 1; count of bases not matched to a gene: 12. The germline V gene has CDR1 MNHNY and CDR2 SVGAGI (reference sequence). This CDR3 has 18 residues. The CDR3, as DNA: TGTGCCAGCAGTCCAGACAGGGGGAGACTACGATCTGGAAACACCATATATTTT. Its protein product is CASSPDRGRLRSGNTIYF.

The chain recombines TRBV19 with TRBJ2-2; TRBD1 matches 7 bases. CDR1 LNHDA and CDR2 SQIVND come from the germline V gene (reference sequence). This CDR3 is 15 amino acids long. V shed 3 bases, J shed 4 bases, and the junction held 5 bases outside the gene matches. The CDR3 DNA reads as TGTGCCAGTAGTATGGTCCAGGGGGTCACCGGGGAGCTGTTTTTT. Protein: CASSMVQGVTGELFF.

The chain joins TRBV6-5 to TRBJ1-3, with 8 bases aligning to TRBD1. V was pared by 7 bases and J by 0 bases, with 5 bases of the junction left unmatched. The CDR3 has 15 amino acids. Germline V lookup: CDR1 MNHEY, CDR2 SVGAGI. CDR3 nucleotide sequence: TGTGCCAGCACTGGACAGGGCATCTCTGGAAACACCATATATTTT. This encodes CASTGQGISGNTIYF.

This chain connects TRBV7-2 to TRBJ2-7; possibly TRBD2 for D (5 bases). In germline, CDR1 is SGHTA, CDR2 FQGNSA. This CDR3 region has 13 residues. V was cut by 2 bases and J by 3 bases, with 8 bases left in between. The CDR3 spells CASSLSGVYEQYF. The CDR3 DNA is TGTGCCAGCAGCTTATCCGGGGTCTACGAGCAGTACTTC.

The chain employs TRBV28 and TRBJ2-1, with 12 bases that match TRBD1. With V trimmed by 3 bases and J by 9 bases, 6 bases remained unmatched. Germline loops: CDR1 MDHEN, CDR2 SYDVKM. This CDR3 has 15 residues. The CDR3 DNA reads TGTGCCAGCAGTTTTCGCGGGACAGGGGGCCTTGAGCAGTTCTTC. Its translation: CASSFRGTGGLEQFF.

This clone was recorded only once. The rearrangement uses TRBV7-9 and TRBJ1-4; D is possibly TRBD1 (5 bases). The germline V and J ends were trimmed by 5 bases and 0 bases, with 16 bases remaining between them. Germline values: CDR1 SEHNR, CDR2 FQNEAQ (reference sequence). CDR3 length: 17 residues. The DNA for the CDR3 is TGTGCCAGCAGCCTCGGGCAGGGAACGGCAACTAATGAAAAACTGTTTTTT. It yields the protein CASSLGQGTATNEKLFF. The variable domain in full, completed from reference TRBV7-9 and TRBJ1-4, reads DTGVSQNPRHKITKRGQNVTFRCDPISEHNRLYWYRQTLGQGPEFLTYFQNEAQLEKSRLLSDRFSAERPKGSFSTLEIQRTEQGDSAMYLCASSLGQGTATNEKLFFGSGTQLSVL.

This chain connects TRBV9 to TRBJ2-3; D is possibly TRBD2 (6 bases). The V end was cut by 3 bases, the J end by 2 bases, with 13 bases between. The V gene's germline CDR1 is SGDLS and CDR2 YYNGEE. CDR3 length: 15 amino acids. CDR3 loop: CASSAPGLFTDTQYF. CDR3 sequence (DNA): TGTGCCAGCAGCGCACCGGGACTCTTCACAGATACGCAGTATTTT.

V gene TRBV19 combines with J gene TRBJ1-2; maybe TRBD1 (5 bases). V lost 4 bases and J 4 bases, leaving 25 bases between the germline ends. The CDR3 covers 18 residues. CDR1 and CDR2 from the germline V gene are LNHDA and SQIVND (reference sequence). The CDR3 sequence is CASSTLDMGGIIGYGYTF. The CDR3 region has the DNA TGTGCCAGTAGTACCCTCGACATGGGGGGGATAATAGGCTATGGCTACACCTTC. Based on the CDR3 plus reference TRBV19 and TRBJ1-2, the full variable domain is DGGITQSPKYLFRKEGQNVTLSCEQNLNHDAMYWYRQDPGQGLRLIYYSQIVNDFQKGDIAEGYSVSREKKESFPLTVTSAQKNPTAFYLCASSTLDMGGIIGYGYTFGSGTRLTVV.

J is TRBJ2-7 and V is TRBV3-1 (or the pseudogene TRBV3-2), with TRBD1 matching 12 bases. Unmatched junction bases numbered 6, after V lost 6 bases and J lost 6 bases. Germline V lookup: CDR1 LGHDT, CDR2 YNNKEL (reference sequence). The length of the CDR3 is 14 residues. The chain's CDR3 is CASRGRDRGLEQYF. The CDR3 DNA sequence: TGTGCCAGCAGGGGCCGGGACAGGGGGCTCGAGCAGTACTTC.

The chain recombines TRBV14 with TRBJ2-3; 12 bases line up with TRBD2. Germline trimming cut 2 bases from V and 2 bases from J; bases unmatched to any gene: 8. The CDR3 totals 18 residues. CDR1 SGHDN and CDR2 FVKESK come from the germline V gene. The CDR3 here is CASSQRLTSGGFTDTQYF. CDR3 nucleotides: TGTGCCAGCAGCCAAAGGTTGACTAGCGGGGGTTTCACAGATACGCAGTATTTT.

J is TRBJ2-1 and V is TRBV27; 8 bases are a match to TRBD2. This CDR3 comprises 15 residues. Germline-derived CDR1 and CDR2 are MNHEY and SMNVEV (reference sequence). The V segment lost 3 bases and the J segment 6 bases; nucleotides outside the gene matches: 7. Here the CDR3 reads CASSFGTSGPNEQFF. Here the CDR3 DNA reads TGTGCCAGCAGTTTTGGTACTAGCGGCCCCAATGAGCAGTTCTTC.

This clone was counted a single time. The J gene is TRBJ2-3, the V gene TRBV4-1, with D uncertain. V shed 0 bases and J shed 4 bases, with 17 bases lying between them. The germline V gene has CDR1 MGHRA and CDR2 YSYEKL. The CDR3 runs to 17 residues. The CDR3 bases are TGCGCCAGCAGCCAAGATTCGCAGCGAGTCTGGGCAGATACGCAGTATTTT. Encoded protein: CASSQDSQRVWADTQYF.

In DNA, the CDR3 is TGTGCCAGCACAAGGACAGGGGGCTACGAGCAGTACTTC. Translated: CASTRTGGYEQYF. V and J are TRBV6-5 and TRBJ2-7; 10 positions match TRBD1. The V gene's germline CDR1 is MNHEY and CDR2 SVGAGI. The CDR3 length is 13 residues. Trimming at V came to 7 bases and at J to 3 bases, leaving 3 bases not matched to a gene.

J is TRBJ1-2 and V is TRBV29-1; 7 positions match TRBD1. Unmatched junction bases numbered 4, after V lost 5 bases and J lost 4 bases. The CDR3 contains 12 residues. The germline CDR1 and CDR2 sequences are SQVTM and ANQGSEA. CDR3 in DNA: TGCAGCGTTAAGGGGACAGTCTATGGCTACACCTTC. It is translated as CSVKGTVYGYTF. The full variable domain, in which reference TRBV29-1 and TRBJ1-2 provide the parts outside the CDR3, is SAVISQKPSRDICQRGTSLTIQCQVDSQVTMMFWYRQQPGQSLTLIATANQGSEATYESGFVIDKFPISRPNLTFSTLTVSNMSPEDSSIYLCSVKGTVYGYTFGSGTRLTVV.

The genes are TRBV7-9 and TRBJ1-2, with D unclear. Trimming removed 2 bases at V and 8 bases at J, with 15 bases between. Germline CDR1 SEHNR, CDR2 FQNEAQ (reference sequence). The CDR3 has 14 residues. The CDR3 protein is CASSLPRSQRGYTF. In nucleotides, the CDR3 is TGTGCCAGCAGCTTACCCAGGAGCCAGCGGGGCTACACCTTC.